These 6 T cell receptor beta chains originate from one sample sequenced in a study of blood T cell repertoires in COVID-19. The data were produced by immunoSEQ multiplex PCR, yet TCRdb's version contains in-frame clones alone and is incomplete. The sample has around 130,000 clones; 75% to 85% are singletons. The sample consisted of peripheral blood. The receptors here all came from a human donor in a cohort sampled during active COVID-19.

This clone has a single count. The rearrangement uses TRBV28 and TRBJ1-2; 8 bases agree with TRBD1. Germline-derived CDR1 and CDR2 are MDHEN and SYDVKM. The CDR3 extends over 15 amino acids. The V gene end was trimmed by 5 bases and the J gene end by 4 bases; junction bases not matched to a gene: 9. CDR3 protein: CASSTNRGEGYGYTF. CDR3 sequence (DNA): TGTGCCAGCAGTACCAACAGGGGGGAAGGCTATGGCTACACCTTC.

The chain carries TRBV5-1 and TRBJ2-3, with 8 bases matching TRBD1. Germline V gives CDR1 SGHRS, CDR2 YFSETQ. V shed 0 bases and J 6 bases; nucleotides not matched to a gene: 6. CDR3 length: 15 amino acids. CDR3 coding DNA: TGCGCCAGCAGCTTGGCCGGACAGGGCTACGATACGCAGTATTTT. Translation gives CASSLAGQGYDTQYF.

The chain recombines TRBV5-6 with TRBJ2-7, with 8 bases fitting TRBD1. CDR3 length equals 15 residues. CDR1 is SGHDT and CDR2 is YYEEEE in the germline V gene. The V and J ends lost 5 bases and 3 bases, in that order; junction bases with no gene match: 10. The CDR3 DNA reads TGTGCCAGCAGTTTTATCGGACAGGGACTCTACGAGCAGTACTTC. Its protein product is CASSFIGQGLYEQYF.

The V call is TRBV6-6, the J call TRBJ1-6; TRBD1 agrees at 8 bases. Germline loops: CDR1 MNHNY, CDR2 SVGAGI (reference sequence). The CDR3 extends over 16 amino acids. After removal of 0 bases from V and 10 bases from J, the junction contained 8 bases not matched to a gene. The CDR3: CASSYSGQGTRSPLHF. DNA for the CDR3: TGTGCCAGCAGTTACTCCGGACAGGGAACCAGATCACCCCTCCACTTT.

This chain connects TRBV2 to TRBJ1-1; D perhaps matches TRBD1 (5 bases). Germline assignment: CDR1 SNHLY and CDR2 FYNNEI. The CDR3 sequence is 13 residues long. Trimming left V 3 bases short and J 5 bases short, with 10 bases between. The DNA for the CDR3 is TGTGCCAGCAGTGAGTTGCGACAGACTGAAGCTTTCTTT. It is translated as CASSELRQTEAFF.

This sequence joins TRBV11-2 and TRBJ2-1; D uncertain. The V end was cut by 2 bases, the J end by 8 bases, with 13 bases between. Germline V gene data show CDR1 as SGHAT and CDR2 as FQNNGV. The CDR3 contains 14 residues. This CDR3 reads CASSLSLQLDEQFF. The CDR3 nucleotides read TGTGCCAGCAGCTTAAGTTTACAGCTCGATGAGCAGTTCTTC.